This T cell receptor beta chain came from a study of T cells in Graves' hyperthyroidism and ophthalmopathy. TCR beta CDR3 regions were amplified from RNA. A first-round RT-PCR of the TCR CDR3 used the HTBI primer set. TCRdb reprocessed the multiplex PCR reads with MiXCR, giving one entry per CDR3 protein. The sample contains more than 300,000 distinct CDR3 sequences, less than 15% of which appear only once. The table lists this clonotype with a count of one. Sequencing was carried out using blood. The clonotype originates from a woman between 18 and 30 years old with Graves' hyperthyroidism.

Written as DNA, the CDR3 is TGTGCCACCAGCATTCCGGGGTGGGACACAGATACGCAGTATTTT. Translated: CATSIPGWDTDTQYF. This chain links TRBV15 with TRBJ2-3; a weak D match, TRBD2 (5 bases). Germline V lookup: CDR1 LNHNV, CDR2 YYDKDF (reference sequence). There are 15 residues in the CDR3. The V end lost 4 bases, the J end lost 2 bases, and 13 bases lay between the germline ends.